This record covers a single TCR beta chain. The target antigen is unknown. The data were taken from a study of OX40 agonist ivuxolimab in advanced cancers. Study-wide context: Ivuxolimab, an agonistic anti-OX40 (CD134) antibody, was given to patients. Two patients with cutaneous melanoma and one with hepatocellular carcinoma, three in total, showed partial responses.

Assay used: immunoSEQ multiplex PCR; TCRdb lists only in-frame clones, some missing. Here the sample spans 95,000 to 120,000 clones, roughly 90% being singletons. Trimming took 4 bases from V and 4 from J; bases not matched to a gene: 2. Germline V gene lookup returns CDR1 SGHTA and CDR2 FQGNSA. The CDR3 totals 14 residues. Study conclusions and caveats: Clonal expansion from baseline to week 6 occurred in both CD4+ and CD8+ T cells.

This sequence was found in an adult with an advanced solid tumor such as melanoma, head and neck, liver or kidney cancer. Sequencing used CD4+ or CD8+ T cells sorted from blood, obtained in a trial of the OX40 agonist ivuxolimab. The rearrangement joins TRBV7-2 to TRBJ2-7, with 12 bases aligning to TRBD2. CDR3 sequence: CASSSGLAGYEQYF. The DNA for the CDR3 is TGTGCCAGCAGCTCCGGACTAGCGGGGTACGAGCAGTACTTC.